One sample yielded the 32 T cell receptor beta chains listed below, sequenced in a study of blood T cells in healthy people across ages. A second PCR of 7 to 11 cycles used a sample-barcoded 5' primer and a J-beta primer mix. TCRdb re-analysed the 5' RACE reads in MiXCR, keeping a single row per CDR3 protein. In the table there are around 1,900,000 distinct CDR3 sequences, 30% to 40% of which are singletons. Sequenced: blood. The receptors derive from a human donor in good health.

This chain connects TRBV12-3 or TRBV12-4 to TRBJ2-7, with D perhaps matching TRBD1 (6 bases). This CDR3 has 12 residues. V was clipped by 5 bases and J by 3 bases, with 8 bases between them. For the CDR3, the DNA is TGTGCCAGCAGTGGGACATTCTACGAGCAGTACTTC. Translation gives CASSGTFYEQYF.

This chain links TRBV29-1 with TRBJ2-5; the D gene is possibly TRBD2 (6 bases). Germline assignment: CDR1 SQVTM and CDR2 ANQGSEA. The CDR3 length is 14 residues. Trimming shortened V by 5 bases and J by 2 bases, and 15 bases separated the two germline ends. CDR3 region: CSVKAGSGQETQYF. CDR3 DNA sequence: TGCAGCGTTAAGGCGGGCAGCGGGCAAGAGACCCAGTACTTC.

In its sample, this clonotype was seen a few times. This sequence joins TRBV7-2 and TRBJ2-5; D unclear. This CDR3 region has 13 residues. CDR1 SGHTA and CDR2 FQGNSA come from the germline V gene. V shed 3 bases and J shed 3 bases, with 8 bases lying between them. For the CDR3, the DNA is TGTGCCAGCAGCTTTGACAAAGAAGAGACCCAGTACTTC. The encoded protein is CASSFDKEETQYF.

There are a few counts of this clonotype. V usage is TRBV20-1 and J usage is TRBJ1-5; no reliable D call. CDR1 and CDR2 (germline): DFQATT, SNEGSKA (reference sequence). The CDR3 has 14 residues. Between the trimmed V and J ends, which lost 3 bases and 7 bases, there was a span of 16 bases. The CDR3 DNA follows: TGCAGTGCTAGTAGAGGCCCCGCAGGCCAGCCCCAGCATTTT. Encoded protein: CSASRGPAGQPQHF.

This chain connects TRBV24-1 to TRBJ2-1; 7 positions agree with TRBD2. This CDR3 has 16 residues. Germline V CDR1 and CDR2: KGHDR, SFDVKD. Losses at the gene ends were 1 base for V and 5 bases for J; bases not matched to a gene: 7. CDR3 DNA: TGTGCCACCAGTGATTTTGGGGGGGAGGCCAACAATGAGCAGTTCTTC. Amino acid sequence: CATSDFGGEANNEQFF.

This clonotype has only a few counts. The V call is TRBV20-1, the J call TRBJ1-1; no firm D call. CDR3 length equals 13 residues. Germline V gene sequence: CDR1 DFQATT, CDR2 SNEGSKA (reference sequence). Trimming left V 3 bases short and J 1 base short, with 9 bases between. The CDR3 region is CSASRGKNTEAFF. The CDR3 nucleotides read TGCAGTGCTAGTCGAGGCAAGAACACTGAAGCTTTCTTT.

V and J are TRBV29-1 and TRBJ2-1; D gene uncertain. CDR1 SQVTM and CDR2 ANQGSEA come from the germline V gene. The V end lost 5 bases, the J end lost 7 bases, and 6 bases lay between the germline ends. The CDR3 consists of 10 residues. CDR3 protein: CSVSKNEQFF. CDR3 coding DNA: TGCAGCGTTAGTAAGAATGAGCAGTTCTTC.

The gene calls are TRBV27 and TRBJ1-6; D gene ambiguous. The germline gives CDR1 MNHEY, CDR2 SMNVEV (reference sequence). The V end was cut by 5 bases, the J end by 7 bases, with 12 bases between. The CDR3 is made up of 14 amino acids. Here the CDR3 reads CASSAGLGNSPLHF. The CDR3 nucleotides are TGTGCCAGCAGTGCAGGTTTGGGAAATTCACCCCTCCACTTT.

The DNA for the CDR3 is TGTGCCAGCAGCCAATATCAGGGTAGCTCCTACGAGCAGTACTTC. It yields the protein CASSQYQGSSYEQYF. V and J are TRBV16 and TRBJ2-7, with D tentatively TRBD1 (5 bases). The germline gives CDR1 KGHSY, CDR2 FQNENV. Deletions cut 1 base from V and 0 bases from J, with 10 bases between. The CDR3 has 15 residues.

The V and J genes are TRBV20-1 and TRBJ2-7; D possibly matches TRBD1 or TRBD2 (5 bases each). Germline V gene sequence: CDR1 DFQATT, CDR2 SNEGSKA (reference sequence). CDR3 length: 15 residues. V was clipped by 5 bases and J by 0 bases, with 17 bases between them. The DNA of the CDR3 is TGCAGTGCTCGGGCAGGGACGGTGAGCTCCTACGAGCAGTACTTC. This sequence encodes CSARAGTVSSYEQYF.

Turning to this clonotype: It may be a read error: a sequence one base away is much more abundant. V is TRBV13 and J is TRBJ2-7; D is unclear. Germline loops: CDR1 PRHDT, CDR2 FYEKMQ (reference sequence). The CDR3 sequence is 12 residues long. V was pared by 4 bases and J by 6 bases, with 10 bases between. This CDR3 reads CASSSEFCEQYF. In DNA, the CDR3 is TGTGCCAGCAGCTCCGAATTCTGCGAGCAGTACTTC.

V is TRBV7-2 and J is TRBJ2-3; TRBD2 aligns across 8 bases. With 5 bases clipped from V and 6 bases from J, the junction kept 10 bases outside the gene matches. Germline V CDR1 and CDR2: SGHTA, FQGNSA. This CDR3 region has 15 residues. CDR3 protein: CTSSSSGDALDTQYF. DNA of the CDR3: TGTACCAGCAGCAGTAGCGGGGACGCCCTCGATACGCAGTATTTT.

The chain recombines TRBV29-1 with TRBJ1-4, with D hard to call. This CDR3 spans 13 amino acids. Trimming took 5 bases from V and 8 from J, leaving 15 bases between them. CDR1 is SQVTM and CDR2 is ANQGSEA in the germline V gene. The DNA for the CDR3 is TGCAGCGTTCCGGACTCTGGTAGGGAAAAACTGTTTTTT. Translating it yields CSVPDSGREKLFF.

This clonotype was counted between two and nine times. This sequence joins TRBV24-1 and TRBJ1-2; D is unresolved. The germline V gene encodes CDR1 KGHDR and CDR2 SFDVKD. The V and J ends lost 1 base and 6 bases respectively, with 5 bases between them. This CDR3 comprises 12 residues. The CDR3 protein is CATSDFSNGYTF. The DNA of the CDR3 is TGTGCCACCAGTGATTTTTCGAATGGCTACACCTTC.

The chain has TRBV20-1 and TRBJ2-1; 11 bases are a match to TRBD2. V was clipped by 3 bases and J by 7 bases; unmatched bases: 11. This CDR3 is 16 amino acids long. Germline CDR1 and CDR2: DFQATT and SNEGSKA (reference sequence). In nucleotides, the CDR3 is TGCAGTGCTAGCCACGATAGCGGGGGGGCCAGTAATGAGCAGTTCTTC. Protein: CSASHDSGGASNEQFF.

The chain joins TRBV25-1 to TRBJ1-4; D perhaps matches TRBD1 (6 bases). Germline CDR1 is MGHDK and CDR2 is SYGVNS. The germline V and J ends were trimmed by 0 bases and 7 bases, with 9 bases remaining between them. The CDR3 loop spans 14 amino acids. The CDR3 spells CASSEYSDSEKLFF. CDR3 sequence (DNA): TGTGCCAGCAGTGAATATTCGGACAGTGAAAAACTGTTTTTT. The whole variable domain, filled in from reference TRBV25-1 and TRBJ1-4, reads EADIYQTPRYLVIGTGKKITLECSQTMGHDKMYWYQQDPGMELHLIHYSYGVNSTEKGDLSSESTVSRIRTEHFPLTLESARPSHTSQYLCASSEYSDSEKLFFGSGTQLSVL.

This clonotype was recorded only once. The chain combines TRBV10-3 with TRBJ1-2; D remains unclear. From germline, CDR1 is ENHRY and CDR2 SYGVKD. Trimming stripped 7 bases from V and 4 bases from J, with 16 bases between. The CDR3 has 14 residues. CDR3 nucleotides: TGTGCCATCACTCCGGGGTCGGATGGCTATGGCTACACCTTC. Encoded protein: CAITPGSDGYGYTF.

The V call is TRBV7-2, the J call TRBJ2-1; no clear D. The CDR3 contains 11 residues. Germline-derived CDR1 and CDR2 are SGHTA and FQGNSA. V was clipped by 6 bases and J by 10 bases, with 10 bases between them. The CDR3: CASRDHYEQFF. DNA of the CDR3: TGTGCCAGCAGAGACCATTACGAGCAGTTCTTC.

This sequence joins TRBV5-6 and TRBJ1-1, with D uncertain. V shed 3 bases and J shed 1 base, with 10 bases lying between them. The germline gives CDR1 SGHDT, CDR2 YYEEEE. This CDR3 spans 14 amino acids. The DNA of the CDR3 is TGTGCCAGCAGCTCAGTAGAGGCGAACACTGAAGCTTTCTTT. Protein product: CASSSVEANTEAFF.

The J gene is TRBJ1-5, the V gene TRBV5-1; either TRBD1 or TRBD2 may supply D (5 bases each). Matching the DNA end better, TRBJ2-3 makes the J call doubtful. Germline lookup yields CDR1 SGHRS and CDR2 YFSETQ. CDR3 size: 16 residues. CDR3 in DNA: TGCGCCAGCAGCTTGGAAGGGTTTGGGACCACAGATACGCAGTATTTT. This codes for CASSLEGFGTTDTQYF.

The J gene is TRBJ1-4, the V gene TRBV7-6; 7 bases fit TRBD1. With V trimmed by 4 bases and J by 5 bases, 16 bases remained unmatched. The germline V gene has CDR1 SGHVS and CDR2 FNYEAQ. This CDR3 is 18 amino acids long. DNA of the CDR3: TGTGCCAGCAGCTCGGACCGGACAGGATCCCTACACAATGAAAAACTGTTTTTT. Residues: CASSSDRTGSLHNEKLFF.

The chain couples TRBV4-2 to TRBJ2-5; D may be TRBD1 (6 bases). The germline V and J ends were trimmed by 2 bases and 3 bases, with 16 bases remaining between them. CDR1 is LGHNA and CDR2 is YNFKEQ in the germline V gene. This CDR3 region has 16 residues. The CDR3 loop is CASSQSGRTEEETQYF. CDR3 coding DNA: TGTGCCAGCAGCCAATCGGGGCGGACAGAAGAAGAGACCCAGTACTTC.

At least ten counts were recorded for this clonotype. The CDR3 nucleotides are TGTGCCAGCAGACAAACCGGGACTAGCGTTGGCGGGACCCAGTACTTC. It translates to CASRQTGTSVGGTQYF. The rearrangement uses TRBV7-2 and TRBJ2-5; the match to TRBD2 covers 10 bases. The CDR3 covers 16 residues. Germline V gene data show CDR1 as SGHTA and CDR2 as FQGNSA. Germline trimming cut 6 bases from V and 7 bases from J; bases unmatched to any gene: 14. The full variable domain, with the rest looked up from reference TRBV7-2 and TRBJ2-5, is GAGVSQSPSNKVTEKGKDVELRCDPISGHTALYWYRQSLGQGLEFLIYFQGNSAPDKSGLPSDRFSAERTGGSVSTLTIQRTQQEDSAVYLCASRQTGTSVGGTQYFGPGTRLLVL.

V is TRBV7-2 and J is TRBJ1-4, with TRBD1 as a possible D gene (5 bases). In germline, CDR1 is SGHTA, CDR2 FQGNSA. CDR3 size: 16 residues. V dropped 5 bases and J dropped 10 bases, with 23 bases sitting between them. CDR3 nucleotides: TGTGCCAGCAGCCTCGTAAGGAGCAGGCAGGGTGTAAAACTGTTTTTT. This encodes CASSLVRSRQGVKLFF.

This clonotype appeared a few times. The chain joins TRBV7-3 to TRBJ2-3, with a weak D call TRBD1 (6 bases). CDR3 length: 16 amino acids. V lost 5 bases, J lost 2 bases, and 17 bases lay in between. The germline V gene has CDR1 SGHTA and CDR2 FQGTGA. This CDR3 reads CASSRQGPLITDTQYF. CDR3 nucleotide sequence: TGTGCCAGCAGCCGGCAGGGGCCGCTAATCACAGATACGCAGTATTTT.

This rearrangement joins TRBV20-1 to TRBJ2-4; 9 bases are shared with TRBD2. TRBJ2-5 matches the DNA end more closely, so the J call is doubtful. CDR3 size: 15 residues. Germline V CDR1 and CDR2: DFQATT, SNEGSKA (reference sequence). The CDR3 spells CSARDSSGAGETQYF. For the CDR3, the DNA is TGCAGTGCTAGAGATTCTAGCGGGGCGGGAGAGACCCAGTACTTC.

The J gene is TRBJ2-5, the V gene TRBV7-2, with 8 positions matching TRBD2. V shed 2 bases and J 1 base; nucleotides not matched to a gene: 6. Germline V gives CDR1 SGHTA, CDR2 FQGNSA. The CDR3 totals 16 residues. This CDR3 reads CASSLLPAGAQETQYF. The CDR3 coding sequence is TGTGCCAGCAGCTTACTTCCAGCGGGGGCCCAAGAGACCCAGTACTTC.

This clonotype was seen more than once but under ten times. The CDR3 region has the DNA TGTGCCACCACCCTAGCGGGGGATGAGCAGTTCTTC. Its protein product is CATTLAGDEQFF. V gene TRBV5-4 combines with J gene TRBJ2-1, with TRBD2 identical over 10 bases. The CDR3 sequence is 12 residues long. With 9 bases clipped from V and 8 bases from J, the junction kept 5 bases outside the gene matches. Germline CDR1 is SGHNT and CDR2 is YYREEE (reference sequence).

The J gene is TRBJ2-4, the V gene TRBV7-2, with 9 bases aligning to TRBD1. V shed 5 bases and J 2 bases; nucleotides not matched to a gene: 4. Germline lookup yields CDR1 SGHTA and CDR2 FQGNSA. The length of the CDR3 is 15 residues. The CDR3 protein is CASSPQGATKNIQYF. CDR3 DNA sequence: TGTGCCAGCAGCCCACAGGGGGCTACCAAAAACATTCAGTACTTC.

The rearrangement joins TRBV4-3 to TRBJ1-1; TRBD1 might be the D (5 bases). Per the germline V gene, CDR1 is LGHNA and CDR2 is YSLEER. There are 17 residues in the CDR3. The ends were cut back, 0 bases at V and 8 bases at J, with 22 bases in the middle. The CDR3 here is CASSQDQEGFGRGEAFF. Here the CDR3 DNA reads TGCGCCAGCAGCCAAGATCAGGAGGGTTTTGGGAGGGGAGAAGCTTTCTTT.

This clonotype has a handful of counts. The chain joins TRBV5-1 to TRBJ2-3; D remains unclear. V shed 0 bases and J shed 3 bases, with 8 bases lying between them. The V gene's germline CDR1 is SGHRS and CDR2 YFSETQ. The CDR3 length is 14 residues. The CDR3 DNA reads TGCGCCAGCAGCTTGGTGGTTCAGACAGATACGCAGTATTTT. Translation gives CASSLVVQTDTQYF. Based on the CDR3 plus reference TRBV5-1 and TRBJ2-3, the full variable domain is KAGVTQTPRYLIKTRGQQVTLSCSPISGHRSVSWYQQTPGQGLQFLFEYFSETQRNKGNFPGRFSGRQFSNSRSEMNVSTLELGDSALYLCASSLVVQTDTQYFGPGTRLTVL.

About this clonotype: Germline is not matched at one junction end, which may reflect a read error. The CDR3 coding sequence is TGTGCCAGCAGCCCATCGGAGGGTGGCACAGATACGGAGTATTTT. Translated, it gives CASSPSEGGTDTEYF. The gene calls are TRBV12-3 or TRBV12-4 and TRBJ2-3; D may be TRBD2 (6 bases). CDR3 length: 15 amino acids.